Listed below are T cell receptor beta chains from one sample, sequenced in a study of CD8 T cells in ankylosing spondylitis. A single record per CDR3 protein comes from TCRdb applying MiXCR to the 5' RACE reads. Of more than 650,000 distinct CDR3 sequences listed, about 12% are singletons. Sequences were obtained from blood, either unsorted or a sorted T cell fraction (not recorded which). These receptors all stem from a male donor with ankylosing spondylitis. Each CDR3 is given with its conserved first and last residue. The D gene is left open where the match is weak. Only part of the rows carry a size: once, few, many, or a class if the clone is expanded.

J | V | size | D | CDR3 | DNA
TRBJ2-1 | TRBV7-2 | NA | NA | CASSSGGRNSYNEQFF | TGTGCCAGCAGCTCCGGGGGACGTAACTCCTACAATGAGCAGTTCTTC
TRBJ1-1 | TRBV20-1 | NA | TRBD1 | CSAHALGQGGDEAFF | TGCAGTGCCCATGCTTTGGGACAGGGGGGGGATGAAGCTTTCTTT
TRBJ2-3 | TRBV7-6 | NA | TRBD1 | CASSTDRGVADTQYF | TGTGCCAGCAGCACCGACAGGGGGGTAGCAGATACGCAGTATTTT
TRBJ2-3 | TRBV11-2 | NA | TRBD2 | CASSASRTSGRDTDTQYF | TGTGCCAGCAGCGCAAGCCGGACTAGCGGGAGGGACACAGATACGCAGTATTTT
TRBJ2-1 | TRBV3-1 | NA | TRBD2 | CASTRGGAFNEQFF | TGTGCCAGCACCCGGGGGGGGGCGTTCAATGAGCAGTTCTTC
TRBJ2-3 | TRBV6-5 | few | NA | CASSHWESGDTDTQYF | TGTGCCAGCAGTCACTGGGAATCCGGAGACACAGATACGCAGTATTTT
TRBJ2-2 | TRBV12-3/TRBV12-4 | many | NA | CASTRGSSGGELFF | TGTGCCAGCACCCGGGGATCCTCTGGCGGGGAGCTGTTTTTT
TRBJ2-3 | TRBV7-3 | few | TRBD1 | CASSMDQGVPDTQYF | TGTGCCAGCAGCATGGATCAGGGGGTCCCAGATACGCAGTATTTT
TRBJ2-4 | TRBV7-7 | few | TRBD2 | CASSHQQTGTSRNIQYF | TGTGCTAGCAGCCACCAACAGACAGGGACTAGCCGAAACATTCAGTACTTC
TRBJ2-3 | TRBV5-1 | NA | TRBD1 | CASSLGTALSMDTQYF | TGCGCCAGCAGCCTTGGGACAGCCCTCTCAATGGATACGCAGTATTTT
TRBJ1-1 | TRBV9 | NA | NA | CASSDDTFTEAFF | TGTGCCAGCAGTGACGACACCTTCACTGAAGCTTTCTTT
TRBJ2-1 | TRBV11-3 | few | NA | CASSFSRVYNEQFF | TGTGCCAGCAGCTTTTCAAGGGTCTACAATGAGCAGTTCTTC
TRBJ1-1 | TRBV20-1 | few | NA | CSAVGVMVNTEAFF | TGCAGTGCCGTGGGGGTGATGGTGAACACTGAAGCTTTCTTT
TRBJ1-2 | TRBV9 | NA | NA | CASTQTATTNYGYTF | TGTGCCAGCACCCAGACAGCCACTACTAACTATGGCTACACCTTC
TRBJ2-1 | TRBV7-6 | few | NA | CASSLEPNLYNEQFF | TGTGCCAGCAGCTTAGAACCGAACTTATACAATGAGCAGTTCTTC
TRBJ2-1 | TRBV5-1 | few | TRBD2 | CASSLGGGAVGPFNQFF | TGCGCCAGCAGCTTAGGCGGGGGGGCGGTTGGGCCCTTCAACCAGTTCTTC
TRBJ1-2 | TRBV7-9 | few | NA | CASSLGIPGGYTF | TGTGCCAGCAGCTTAGGGATTCCGGGTGGCTACACCTTC
TRBJ2-3 | TRBV6-5 | few | NA | CASSYGAGTDTQYF | TGTGCCAGCAGTTACGGGGCAGGCACAGATACGCAGTATTTT
TRBJ2-5 | TRBV18 | NA | NA | CASSPSSGFGETQYF | TGTGCCAGCTCACCCTCATCAGGGTTCGGAGAGACCCAGTACTTC
TRBJ2-5 | TRBV12-3/TRBV12-4 | NA | NA | CASSSSWTQYF | TGTGCCAGCAGTTCCAGTTGGACCCAGTACTTC
TRBJ2-1 | TRBV7-9 | many | NA | CASKIVVGYGSYNEQFF | TGTGCCAGCAAGATAGTCGTAGGGTACGGCTCCTACAATGAGCAGTTCTTC
TRBJ2-7 | TRBV12-3/TRBV12-4 | many | TRBD1 | CASSAPGQGTGEQYF | TGTGCCAGCAGTGCGCCGGGACAGGGGACAGGGGAGCAGTACTTC
TRBJ1-2 | TRBV20-1 | NA | TRBD1 | CSAEQGANGYTF | TGCAGTGCTGAACAGGGGGCGAATGGCTACACCTTC
TRBJ2-5 | TRBV6-2/TRBV6-3 | many | TRBD1 | CASSPFLGQVTEETQYF | TGTGCCAGCAGCCCCTTCTTGGGACAGGTGACCGAAGAGACCCAGTACTTC
TRBJ2-5 | TRBV29-1 | many | NA | CSVEVFAVETQYF | TGCAGCGTTGAAGTATTCGCGGTGGAGACCCAGTACTTC
TRBJ2-5 | TRBV20-1 | many | NA | CSARVWDGETQYF | TGCAGTGCTAGAGTGTGGGATGGGGAGACCCAGTACTTC
TRBJ2-7 | TRBV5-1 | NA | NA | CASTLTDSHEQYF | TGCGCCAGCACCTTAACGGACAGCCACGAGCAGTACTTC
TRBJ2-7 | TRBV14 | few | TRBD1 | CASSQVGTDPYEQYF | TGTGCCAGCAGCCAAGTGGGGACAGACCCCTACGAGCAGTACTTC
TRBJ2-6 | TRBV7-3 | few | NA | CATRESGANVLTF | TGTGCCACGAGGGAGTCCGGGGCCAACGTCCTGACTTTC
TRBJ2-3 | TRBV20-1 | few | TRBD1 | CSLKDRGSTDTQYF | TGCAGTTTAAAGGACAGGGGAAGCACAGATACGCAGTATTTT
TRBJ2-2 | TRBV12-3/TRBV12-4 | many | TRBD1 | CASRLRQGGTGELFF | TGTGCCAGCAGGTTACGACAGGGTGGGACCGGGGAGCTGTTTTTT
TRBJ1-2 | TRBV5-1 | few | TRBD1 | CASSAQGSGYTF | TGCGCCAGCAGCGCACAGGGGTCTGGCTACACCTTC
TRBJ1-6 | TRBV28 | NA | TRBD1 | CASSFGTASLHF | TGTGCCAGCAGTTTTGGGACAGCATCCCTCCACTTT
TRBJ1-2 | TRBV5-1 | few | TRBD1 | CASSPDRESYTF | TGCGCCAGCAGCCCGGACAGGGAAAGCTACACCTTC
TRBJ1-1 | TRBV20-1 | many | NA | CSARGGYVAPEAFF | TGCAGTGCTAGAGGCGGGTATGTTGCCCCTGAAGCTTTCTTT
TRBJ2-7 | TRBV6-2/TRBV6-3 | few | NA | CASSSTTGIEAYEQYF | TGTGCCAGCAGTTCAACTACAGGGATAGAGGCCTACGAGCAGTACTTC
TRBJ2-7 | TRBV13 | few | TRBD2 | CASSLSTSGEYEQYF | TGTGCCAGCAGCTTATCCACTAGCGGGGAGTACGAGCAGTACTTC
TRBJ2-7 | TRBV28 | many | NA | CASSFGVWGKSYEQYF | TGTGCCAGCAGTTTCGGCGTTTGGGGGAAGTCCTACGAGCAGTACTTC